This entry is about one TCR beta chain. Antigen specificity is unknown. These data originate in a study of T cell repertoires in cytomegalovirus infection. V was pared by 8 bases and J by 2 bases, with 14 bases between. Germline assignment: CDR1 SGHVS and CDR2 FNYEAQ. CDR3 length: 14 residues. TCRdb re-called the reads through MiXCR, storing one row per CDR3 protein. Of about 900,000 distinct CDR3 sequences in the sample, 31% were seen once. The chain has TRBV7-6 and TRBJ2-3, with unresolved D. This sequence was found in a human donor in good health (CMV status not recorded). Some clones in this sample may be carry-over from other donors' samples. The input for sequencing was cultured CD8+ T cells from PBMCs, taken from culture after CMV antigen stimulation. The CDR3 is CASLGQSFTDTQYF. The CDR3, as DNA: TGTGCCAGCTTAGGTCAGTCCTTCACAGATACGCAGTATTTT.